The sequence of this T cell receptor (beta chain) was determined in a study of T-cell memory formation after mild COVID-19. TCRdb re-analysed the 5' RACE reads in MiXCR, keeping a single row per CDR3 protein. The profile shows under 200,000 distinct CDR3 sequences, around 30% of them singletons. This clonotype occurred a few times. With 9 bases removed from V and 5 bases from J, the gap between germline ends came to 13 bases. The germline V gene encodes CDR1 ENHRY and CDR2 SYGVKD. The CDR3 length is 12 residues. This TCR was recovered from an adult woman who had mild COVID-19 (a few samples of this study predate the infection). Cell type and time point are not known. Material for sequencing was PBMCs or a T cell subset sorted from them (not recorded which). V is TRBV10-3 and J is TRBJ1-1; no reliable D call. The chain's CDR3 is CAIGLTGTEAFF. CDR3 nucleotide sequence: TGTGCCATTGGATTAACCGGAACTGAAGCTTTCTTT.